The 20 T cell receptor beta chains below were found in one sample sequenced in a study of shared clonotypes between healthy human individuals (dated by TCRdb to 2018 to 2021). Libraries were constructed by the immunoSEQ multiplex PCR assay. TCRdb re-hosts the immuneACCESS table, in-frame sequences only. Its copies lack some clones; in the studies checked, an unresolved V gene accounts for under half of them, and the cause for the rest is not known. Recorded for this sample are about 2.4 million clones; 93% of them occurred a single time. The top ten constitute 0.36% of the sample. The sample comprised naive CD4+ T cells from PBMCs. According to the study, the label for this sample's cell subset or site signals: CD45RA+ positively selected. These receptors all come from a man aged 18 to 30 in good health. Some clones in this sample may be carry-over from other donors' samples.

The chain links TRBV9 to TRBJ1-2; TRBD1 agrees at 9 bases. V gave up 3 bases and J gave up 4 bases; unmatched junction bases: 10. Germline loops: CDR1 SGDLS, CDR2 YYNGEE. This CDR3 has 16 amino acids. This chain's CDR3 is CASSGGGWTGAYGYTF. CDR3 in DNA: TGTGCCAGCAGCGGAGGGGGGTGGACAGGGGCCTATGGCTACACCTTC. The whole variable domain, filled in from reference TRBV9 and TRBJ1-2, reads DSGVTQTPKHLITATGQRVTLRCSPRSGDLSVYWYQQSLDQGLQFLIQYYNGEERAKGNILERFSAQQFPDLHSELNLSSLELGDSALYFCASSGGGWTGAYGYTFGSGTRLTVV.

The rearrangement uses TRBV4-1 and TRBJ2-5; TRBD2 matches 11 bases. Per the germline V gene, CDR1 is MGHRA and CDR2 is YSYEKL. The CDR3 is 18 residues long. V was pared by 2 bases and J by 4 bases, with 12 bases of the junction left unmatched. The CDR3 protein is CASSQTKIAGGRGETQYF. CDR3 DNA sequence: TGCGCCAGCAGCCAAACGAAAATAGCGGGAGGGCGGGGAGAGACCCAGTACTTC.

The genes are TRBV7-2 and TRBJ2-3; D is perhaps TRBD2 (6 bases). V lost 5 bases and J lost 2, with 20 bases in between. Germline CDR1 is SGHTA and CDR2 is FQGNSA. The CDR3 contains 17 residues. CDR3 protein: CASSQRVGGALTDTQYF. DNA of the CDR3: TGTGCCAGCAGCCAGCGGGTTGGCGGGGCACTCACAGATACGCAGTATTTT.

The rearrangement uses TRBV2 and TRBJ2-5; D tentatively reads TRBD1 or TRBD2 (6 bases each). V lost 6 bases, J lost 2 bases, and 10 bases lay in between. The CDR3 length is 13 residues. Germline V gene data show CDR1 as SNHLY and CDR2 as FYNNEI. Here the CDR3 DNA reads TGTGCCAGCAGGAGGGGGGTGCAAGAGACCCAGTACTTC. Protein product: CASRRGVQETQYF.

This clone was detected only once. The chain has TRBV7-9 and TRBJ2-7; TRBD2 aligns across 9 bases. V shed 8 bases and J 6 bases; nucleotides not matched to a gene: 8. This CDR3 is built from 13 residues. Germline V gene data show CDR1 as SEHNR and CDR2 as FQNEAQ (reference sequence). The CDR3 sequence: CASGGREGREQYF. CDR3 sequence (DNA): TGTGCCAGCGGTGGGCGGGAGGGACGCGAGCAGTACTTC.

The rearrangement joins TRBV2 to TRBJ2-7, with TRBD1 matching 12 bases. Trimming took 7 bases from V and 5 from J; bases not matched to a gene: 3. This CDR3 has 13 amino acids. Looked up from germline, CDR1 is SNHLY and CDR2 is FYNNEI. CDR3 in DNA: TGTGCCAGCACTCGGGACAGGGGGCACGAGCAGTACTTC. It codes for CASTRDRGHEQYF.

DNA for the CDR3: TGTGCCAGTACCCACAGGCCACCCTACGAGCAGTACTTC. Residues: CASTHRPPYEQYF. The V and J genes are TRBV19 and TRBJ2-7; possibly TRBD1 for D (5 bases). Germline V CDR1 and CDR2: LNHDA, SQIVND (reference sequence). This CDR3 has 13 amino acids. V lost 7 bases and J lost 2, with 12 bases in between.

This chain joins TRBV5-1 and TRBJ1-2, with 7 nucleotides matching TRBD1. The CDR3 consists of 15 residues. Germline CDR1 and CDR2: SGHRS and YFSETQ. The junction had 12 bases not matched to a gene; V was cut back by 4 bases and J by 6 bases. The chain's CDR3 is CASSVWDRRKDGYTF. CDR3 nucleotides: TGCGCCAGCAGCGTATGGGACAGAAGGAAGGATGGCTACACCTTC.

The chain uses TRBV18 and TRBJ2-1; 8 nucleotides align to TRBD2. V lost 3 bases and J lost 4; bases outside the gene matches: 8. Germline CDR1 and CDR2: KGHSH and LQKENI. CDR3 length: 16 amino acids. The CDR3 here is CASSPPGGQRYNEQFF. The CDR3, as DNA: TGTGCCAGCTCACCCCCGGGGGGGCAGAGGTACAATGAGCAGTTCTTC.

The chain recombines TRBV7-3 with TRBJ2-3; D is ambiguous. Germline CDR1 SGHTA, CDR2 FQGTGA. This CDR3 spans 14 amino acids. Trimming removed 4 bases at V and 3 bases at J, with 11 bases between. The CDR3 loop reads CASSSPGRTDTQYF. The CDR3 DNA sequence: TGTGCCAGCAGCTCACCTGGACGGACAGATACGCAGTATTTT.

This chain links TRBV7-2 with TRBJ1-1; no firm D call. Germline CDR1 reads SGHTA; CDR2 reads FQGNSA. The V end lost 1 base, the J end lost 6 bases, and 9 bases lay between the germline ends. The CDR3 extends over 13 amino acids. The CDR3 nucleotides read TGTGCCAGCAGCTTAGTATACAAGGCTGAAGCTTTCTTT. As protein: CASSLVYKAEAFF.

The chain is built from TRBV5-1 and TRBJ1-2; unclear D gene. The CDR3 extends over 14 amino acids. The V gene lost 4 bases and the J gene lost 5 bases, with 15 bases spanning the gap. Germline V gives CDR1 SGHRS, CDR2 YFSETQ. CDR3 amino acids: CASSPLANGYGYTF. In DNA, the CDR3 is TGCGCCAGCAGCCCCTTGGCTAACGGGTATGGCTACACCTTC.

The rearrangement uses TRBV7-2 and TRBJ1-5; TRBD1 matches at 7 bases. This CDR3 has 14 amino acids. Germline values: CDR1 SGHTA, CDR2 FQGNSA. V was pared by 6 bases and J by 2 bases, with 4 bases of the junction left unmatched. The CDR3: CASSTTGGNQPQHF. The DNA for the CDR3 is TGTGCCAGCAGTACCACAGGGGGCAATCAGCCCCAGCATTTT. Using reference TRBV7-2 and TRBJ1-5 for the parts outside the CDR3, the full variable domain is GAGVSQSPSNKVTEKGKDVELRCDPISGHTALYWYRQSLGQGLEFLIYFQGNSAPDKSGLPSDRFSAERTGGSVSTLTIQRTQQEDSAVYLCASSTTGGNQPQHFGDGTRLSIL.

The V gene is TRBV5-1, the J gene TRBJ1-1, with TRBD1 matching over 11 bases. Germline V gene sequence: CDR1 SGHRS, CDR2 YFSETQ. This CDR3 has 15 residues. The V and J ends lost 5 bases and 1 base, in that order; junction bases with no gene match: 4. DNA for the CDR3: TGCGCCAGCAGGGGGACAGGGGGAAAGAACACTGAAGCTTTCTTT. It translates to CASRGTGGKNTEAFF. Filled out from reference TRBV5-1 and TRBJ1-1, the complete variable domain reads KAGVTQTPRYLIKTRGQQVTLSCSPISGHRSVSWYQQTPGQGLQFLFEYFSETQRNKGNFPGRFSGRQFSNSRSEMNVSTLELGDSALYLCASRGTGGKNTEAFFGQGTRLTVV.

The CDR3 here is CASSQAQYSNQPQHF. The CDR3 coding sequence is TGCGCCAGCAGCCAAGCCCAATATAGCAATCAGCCCCAGCATTTT. V usage is TRBV4-1 and J usage is TRBJ1-5; D unresolved. Germline V CDR1 and CDR2: MGHRA, YSYEKL. The CDR3 length is 15 residues. V was cut by 1 base and J by 0 bases, with 7 bases left in between.

This rearrangement joins TRBV7-2 to TRBJ2-7; D is unclear. The CDR3 extends over 13 amino acids. Trimming stripped 3 bases from V and 7 bases from J, with 13 bases between. CDR1 and CDR2 from the germline V gene are SGHTA and FQGNSA. The CDR3 protein is CASSLRLRIEQYF. The CDR3 coding sequence is TGTGCCAGCAGCTTGAGACTCCGGATTGAGCAGTACTTC. Using reference TRBV7-2 and TRBJ2-7 for the parts outside the CDR3, the full variable domain is GAGVSQSPSNKVTEKGKDVELRCDPISGHTALYWYRQSLGQGLEFLIYFQGNSAPDKSGLPSDRFSAERTGGSVSTLTIQRTQQEDSAVYLCASSLRLRIEQYFGPGTRLTVT.

The chain links TRBV5-1 to TRBJ2-7; D gene uncertain. V was trimmed by 1 base and J by 2 bases, leaving 10 bases between them. Germline V CDR1 and CDR2: SGHRS, YFSETQ. The CDR3 spans 14 residues. CDR3 in amino acids: CASSLSPRTYEQYF. In nucleotides, the CDR3 is TGCGCCAGCAGCTTGAGTCCACGCACCTACGAGCAGTACTTC.

The rearrangement joins TRBV7-9 to TRBJ2-5; no clear D. Between the trimmed V and J ends, which lost 5 bases and 5 bases, there was a span of 12 bases. CDR1 and CDR2 from the germline V gene are SEHNR and FQNEAQ (reference sequence). This CDR3 is built from 13 residues. The CDR3 DNA sequence: TGTGCCAGCAGCCCCCGCTGGCGGGAGACCCAGTACTTC. Its protein is CASSPRWRETQYF.

The chain combines TRBV9 with TRBJ2-5; TRBD2 matches 8 bases. The CDR3 is made up of 15 amino acids. CDR1 and CDR2 (germline): SGDLS, YYNGEE. Trimming cost V 2 bases and J 4 bases; bases outside gene matches: 7. CDR3 nucleotides: TGTGCCAGCAGCGTGATCGGGAGGGCCCCAGAGACCCAGTACTTC. Translated, it gives CASSVIGRAPETQYF.

The chain employs TRBV28 and TRBJ2-5; D may be TRBD2 (5 bases). Germline V gives CDR1 MDHEN, CDR2 SYDVKM. The CDR3 totals 12 residues. V was pared by 6 bases and J by 5 bases, with 10 bases between. CDR3 coding DNA: TGTGCCAGCAGCCCTAGGAGGGAGACCCAGTACTTC. Translation: CASSPRRETQYF.